The clone carrying this TCR beta chain was recorded at least ten times. In the source study's methods: Scientists estimated how many nucleated cells there were by amplifying reference gene primers. The table came from immunoSEQ multiplex PCR; TCRdb's copy has only in-frame clones and leaves some out. From that table come the V and J calls and clone size; the DNA was used to work out D and trimming. The top ten clones hold over 10% of a sample with 120,000 to 150,000 clones, around 81% of them seen once. This specimen comes from a study of blood T cell repertoires in COVID-19. Overall study context: The samples span acute and convalescent COVID-19 from the United States, Italy and Spain. Sources were T cells, B-cell-depleted T cells, or PBMCs; the material itself was cDNA or gDNA.

Between the trimmed V and J ends, which lost 5 bases and 4 bases, there was a span of 12 bases. This CDR3 comprises 14 residues. Germline assignment: CDR1 LNHDA and CDR2 SQIVND (reference sequence). The chain combines TRBV19 with TRBJ1-5; possible D gene TRBD1, 5 bases. The sequenced material came from peripheral blood. This TCR came from a man aged 60 to 69 with active or convalescent COVID-19. The CDR3 DNA sequence: TGTGCCAGTAGTCCCCAGCAGGGAAATCAGCCCCAGCATTTT. Its protein is CASSPQQGNQPQHF. Based on the CDR3 plus reference TRBV19 and TRBJ1-5, the full variable domain is DGGITQSPKYLFRKEGQNVTLSCEQNLNHDAMYWYRQDPGQGLRLIYYSQIVNDFQKGDIAEGYSVSREKKESFPLTVTSAQKNPTAFYLCASSPQQGNQPQHFGDGTRLSIL.